This T cell receptor (beta chain) derives from a study of CXCR3-negative and CXCR3-positive naive CD8 T cells. Findings and limits, study-wide: Diversity proved comparably high across both naive subsets and much lower in memory CD8+ cells. Naive subsets did not differ in surface CD5, and the authors estimated TCR strength using properties of the TRB CDR3. The TRB CDR3s that CXCR3-positive naive cells carried were more hydrophobic than those of CXCR3-negative naive cells. TRBV-TRBJ usage was similar across naive CXCR3 subsets but distinct in memory cells.

In regard to this clonotype: The antigen is not known.

UMI-tagged TRB cDNA libraries were built via 5' RACE. After re-calling the 5' RACE reads, TCRdb lists one entry per CDR3 protein, DNA absent. Its clone listing holds tens of thousands of distinct CDR3 sequences. This receptor was obtained from a human donor in good health. Some clones in this sample may be carry-over from other donors' samples. What was sequenced was naive CXCR3+ CD8+ T cells from blood. Subset: CD45RO-CCR7+CD27+CD95- naive CD8+ T cells expressing CXCR3 (TNR3+).

CDR3 region: CASSPIGGSSYEQYF. This sequence joins TRBV7-2 and TRBJ2-7. Looked up from germline, CDR1 is SGHTA and CDR2 is FQGNSA. This CDR3 is built from 15 residues.